The following is a T cell receptor (beta chain) sequence with its context. Its antigen is as yet unknown. Germline V gives CDR1 SGHTA, CDR2 FQGTGA. CDR3 size: 13 residues. Trimming took 2 bases from V and 9 from J; bases not matched to a gene: 4. These data belong to a study of OX40 agonist ivuxolimab in advanced cancers. Study-wide results and caveats: Some patients without response likewise showed low normalized clonal expansion.

The repertoire was sequenced with immunoSEQ multiplex PCR; TCRdb's copy has only in-frame clones and lacks some. The sample includes about 40,000 clones, about 91% of them seen just once. The chain has TRBV7-3 and TRBJ2-1, with 7 bases fitting TRBD2. The sample here was CD4+ or CD8+ T cells sorted from blood, taken in a trial of the OX40 agonist ivuxolimab. This TCR derives from an adult with an advanced solid tumor such as melanoma, head and neck, liver or kidney cancer. CDR3 nucleotides: TGTGCCAGCAGCTTAGGTGGGAGGGGTGAGCAGTTCTTC. It yields the protein CASSLGGRGEQFF.